This entry lists 31 T cell receptor beta chains sequenced from one sample in a study of OX40 agonist ivuxolimab in advanced cancers. Assay used: immunoSEQ multiplex PCR; TCRdb lists only in-frame clones, some missing. This repertoire shows roughly 110,000 clones, over 75% found once; its top ten account for 0.45% to 0.5%. The source material was CD4+ or CD8+ T cells sorted from blood, sampled in a trial of the OX40 agonist ivuxolimab. The receptors shown here come from an adult with an advanced solid tumor such as melanoma, head and neck, liver or kidney cancer.

The V call is TRBV27, the J call TRBJ1-1; weak D call: TRBD1 (6 bases). Per germline, CDR1 MNHEY and CDR2 SMNVEV (reference sequence). The CDR3 loop spans 15 amino acids. V lost 7 bases and J 4 bases, leaving 19 bases between the germline ends. The CDR3 DNA reads as TGTGCCAGCACCGTTTCAGGGGCCCGTGGCACTGAAGCTTTCTTT. Protein: CASTVSGARGTEAFF.

The V call is TRBV28, the J call TRBJ1-3, with D possibly matching TRBD1 (6 bases). The length of the CDR3 is 16 residues. Germline V CDR1 and CDR2: MDHEN, SYDVKM. Trimming left V 3 bases short and J 2 bases short, with 14 bases between. The CDR3 DNA follows: TGTGCCAGCAGTTTCGGGACACTTCTCGCTGGAAACACCATATATTTT. It codes for CASSFGTLLAGNTIYF.

This clone was recorded once. This chain joins TRBV18 and TRBJ2-3, with D perhaps matching TRBD1 (6 bases). Germline CDR1 KGHSH, CDR2 LQKENI. There are 17 residues in the CDR3. V lost 3 bases and J 0 bases, leaving 16 bases between the germline ends. The CDR3 nucleotides read TGTGCCAGCTCACCGGTCTCCGGGACAACTAGCACAGATACGCAGTATTTT. Protein: CASSPVSGTTSTDTQYF.

V is TRBV5-8 and J is TRBJ2-7, with D perhaps given as TRBD1 or TRBD2 (5 bases each). CDR3 length: 15 residues. Trimming stripped 4 bases from V and 3 bases from J, with 17 bases between. Germline V gene lookup returns CDR1 SGHTS and CDR2 YDEGEE. Here the CDR3 DNA reads TGTGCCAGCAGCGCCTGGGACGCCGAGGGCTACGAGCAGTACTTC. This gives the protein CASSAWDAEGYEQYF.

The chain employs TRBV5-6 and TRBJ2-7, with 9 bases identical to TRBD1. Germline lookup yields CDR1 SGHDT and CDR2 YYEEEE. The V segment lost 4 bases and the J segment 7 bases; nucleotides outside the gene matches: 6. The CDR3 consists of 13 residues. Written as DNA, the CDR3 is TGTGCCAGCAGCCGGACAGGGGACCGAGAGCAGTACTTC. Its translation is CASSRTGDREQYF.

This CDR3 is CASSVFGQYQETQYF. The DNA for the CDR3 is TGCGCCAGCAGCGTGTTCGGCCAGTACCAAGAGACCCAGTACTTC. The rearrangement uses TRBV5-1 and TRBJ2-5; D call uncertain. V lost 4 bases and J lost 0, with 13 bases in between. CDR1 and CDR2 (germline): SGHRS, YFSETQ. The CDR3 is 15 amino acids.

J is TRBJ2-3 and V is TRBV2; TRBD1 or TRBD2 may be the D gene (5 bases each). This CDR3 contains 18 residues. Between the trimmed V and J ends, which lost 7 bases and 3 bases, there was a span of 26 bases. Germline values: CDR1 SNHLY, CDR2 FYNNEI. CDR3: CASTPRGRGVVRTDTQYF. The CDR3 bases are TGTGCCAGCACCCCCCGGGGTAGGGGAGTAGTCCGGACAGATACGCAGTATTTT.

The V call is TRBV6-1, the J call TRBJ2-2, with D unresolved. Trimming stripped 5 bases from V and 2 bases from J, with 0 bases between. Per the germline V gene, CDR1 is MNHNS and CDR2 is SASEGT. This CDR3 is 11 amino acids long. CDR3 bases: TGTGCCAGCAGTAACACCGGGGAGCTGTTTTTT. Encoded protein: CASSNTGELFF.

This clone was recorded once. V gene TRBV9 combines with J gene TRBJ1-1; the D is unclear. CDR1 SGDLS and CDR2 YYNGEE come from the germline V gene. This CDR3 region has 13 residues. V was cut by 3 bases and J by 1 base, with 7 bases left in between. The CDR3, as DNA: TGTGCCAGCAGCGCTAGCGGGAACACTGAAGCTTTCTTT. It encodes CASSASGNTEAFF.

The chain has TRBV2 and TRBJ2-2, with 8 bases matching TRBD2. V lost 6 bases and J lost 3; bases outside the gene matches: 0. Germline V CDR1 and CDR2: SNHLY, FYNNEI. The CDR3 has 13 residues. The CDR3 reads CASRRGDTGELFF. CDR3 nucleotides: TGTGCCAGCAGGCGGGGGGACACCGGGGAGCTGTTTTTT. Variable domain in full (rest from reference TRBV2 and TRBJ2-2): EPEVTQTPSHQVTQMGQEVILRCVPISNHLYFYWYRQILGQKVEFLVSFYNNEISEKSEIFDDQFSVERPDGSNFTLKIRSTKLEDSAMYFCASRRGDTGELFFGEGSRLTVL.

The V and J genes are TRBV28 and TRBJ1-1; maybe TRBD1 (6 bases). The CDR3 consists of 15 residues. Germline V gene sequence: CDR1 MDHEN, CDR2 SYDVKM. Trimming removed 5 bases at V and 1 base at J, with 14 bases between. In DNA form, the CDR3 reads TGTGCCAGCAGTAGTGTCGGGGGGCAGAACACTGAAGCTTTCTTT. This gives the protein CASSSVGGQNTEAFF. The full variable domain, its missing parts supplied by reference TRBV28 and TRBJ1-1, is DVKVTQSSRYLVKRTGEKVFLECVQDMDHENMFWYRQDPGLGLRLIYFSYDVKMKEKGDIPEGYSVSREKKERFSLILESASTNQTSMYLCASSSVGGQNTEAFFGQGTRLTVV.

The V and J genes are TRBV7-2 and TRBJ2-5; a weak D match, TRBD1 (5 bases). Germline CDR1 SGHTA, CDR2 FQGNSA. V lost 1 base to trimming and J lost 2 bases, with 11 bases between them. This CDR3 has 15 amino acids. In DNA, the CDR3 is TGTGCCAGCAGCTTAGTACAGGATAGTCAAGAGACCCAGTACTTC. Encoded protein: CASSLVQDSQETQYF.

The rearrangement uses TRBV6-5 and TRBJ1-2; tentatively, D is TRBD1 (6 bases). Trimming removed 6 bases from V and 7 bases from J, with 18 bases in between. Per germline, CDR1 MNHEY and CDR2 SVGAGI. The CDR3 covers 14 residues. CDR3 DNA sequence: TGTGCCAGCAGCAACTCCCGGGGGGCCGGTGGCTACACCTTC. Its protein is CASSNSRGAGGYTF.

This clone was picked up many times. Other DNA sequences within the sample encode an identical CDR3. The rearrangement links TRBV2 to TRBJ1-2; D is unresolved. The CDR3 runs to 12 residues. Germline values: CDR1 SNHLY, CDR2 FYNNEI. The V and J ends lost 4 bases and 6 bases respectively, with 9 bases between them. The CDR3 reads CASSVGFDGYTF. The DNA of the CDR3 is TGTGCCAGCAGTGTAGGGTTCGATGGCTACACCTTC.

The chain recombines TRBV5-1 with TRBJ2-7, with D tentatively TRBD2 (5 bases). This CDR3 comprises 16 residues. V was clipped by 3 bases and J by 4 bases, with 20 bases between them. Germline CDR1 is SGHRS and CDR2 is YFSETQ. CDR3 sequence: CASSYRLRVGPYEQYF. CDR3 nucleotide sequence: TGCGCCAGCAGCTACCGCCTGAGGGTAGGGCCTTACGAGCAGTACTTC.

V gene TRBV27 combines with J gene TRBJ1-4; 7 bases are shared with TRBD1. The CDR3 is 16 residues long. Trimming removed 0 bases from V and 6 bases from J; junction bases left unmatched: 7. Germline CDR1 is MNHEY and CDR2 is SMNVEV (reference sequence). CDR3 DNA: TGTGCCAGCAGTTTATCGGGGCAGGGGGGTTATGAAAAACTGTTTTTT. Protein product: CASSLSGQGGYEKLFF.

The chain joins TRBV6-6 to TRBJ2-7; TRBD1 matches 8 bases. From germline, CDR1 is MNHNY and CDR2 SVGAGI (reference sequence). This CDR3 has 15 amino acids. The V gene end was trimmed by 2 bases and the J gene end by 7 bases; junction bases not matched to a gene: 10. As DNA, the CDR3 is TGTGCCAGCAGTTACGAAGGCCAGGGGGCGGGTGAGCAGTACTTC. Amino acid sequence: CASSYEGQGAGEQYF.

This clone was observed once. The chain employs TRBV6-1 and TRBJ1-6; maybe TRBD1 (5 bases). Germline V gene lookup returns CDR1 MNHNS and CDR2 SASEGT. V lost 6 bases to trimming and J lost 3 bases, with 9 bases between them. This CDR3 contains 14 residues. The CDR3 reads CASREGIYNSPLHF. The DNA of the CDR3 is TGTGCCAGCAGAGAGGGGATCTATAATTCACCCCTCCACTTT.

V gene TRBV29-1 combines with J gene TRBJ2-1; TRBD2 agrees at 7 bases. V trimming: 6 bases; J trimming: 3 bases; junction bases outside the gene matches: 5. Germline V gene lookup returns CDR1 SQVTM and CDR2 ANQGSEA. The CDR3 is 13 amino acids. In DNA, the CDR3 is TGCAGCGTAGCGGGGCAGCGCTACAATGAGCAGTTCTTC. Protein: CSVAGQRYNEQFF.

There are a few counts of this clone. This CDR3 is CASRDSGGGTNEQFF. Written as DNA, the CDR3 is TGTGCCAGCAGAGATTCTGGTGGGGGCACAAATGAGCAGTTCTTC. The chain employs TRBV6-5 and TRBJ2-1, with a weak D call TRBD1 (6 bases). Germline loops: CDR1 MNHEY, CDR2 SVGAGI. There are 15 residues in the CDR3. V was clipped by 6 bases and J by 7 bases, with 19 bases between them.

With respect to this clone: Other DNA sequences in this sample translate to the same CDR3. The chain couples TRBV7-2 to TRBJ1-1; perhaps TRBD1 as D (6 bases). Germline V gives CDR1 SGHTA, CDR2 FQGNSA. The CDR3 runs to 14 residues. Trimming stripped 0 bases from V and 2 bases from J, with 7 bases between. The CDR3 protein is CASSLATGNTEAFF. In nucleotides, the CDR3 is TGTGCCAGCAGCTTAGCGACAGGAAACACTGAAGCTTTCTTT.

This clone was detected only once. The genes are TRBV7-2 and TRBJ1-1, with TRBD1 matching over 10 bases. CDR3 length: 15 residues. J lost 2 bases, V lost 5 bases, and 5 bases had no gene match. Germline CDR1 and CDR2: SGHTA and FQGNSA. CDR3 nucleotides: TGTGCCAGCAGCCCAAGGACAGGGGGTAACACTGAAGCTTTCTTT. Translated, it gives CASSPRTGGNTEAFF. The entire variable domain, with the rest obtained from reference TRBV7-2 and TRBJ1-1, is as follows: GAGVSQSPSNKVTEKGKDVELRCDPISGHTALYWYRQSLGQGLEFLIYFQGNSAPDKSGLPSDRFSAERTGGSVSTLTIQRTQQEDSAVYLCASSPRTGGNTEAFFGQGTRLTVV.

This clone has only one observation. V is TRBV28 and J is TRBJ2-1; D is ambiguous. This CDR3 is 13 amino acids long. V was trimmed by 6 bases and J by 2 bases, leaving 8 bases between them. Looked up from germline, CDR1 is MDHEN and CDR2 is SYDVKM. The CDR3 protein is CASSPGTYNEQFF. The CDR3 nucleotides read TGTGCCAGCAGCCCTGGGACCTACAATGAGCAGTTCTTC.

A remark on this clone: The same CDR3 also results from other DNA sequences found in this sample. The chain is built from TRBV7-3 and TRBJ2-2, with 8 positions matching TRBD1. Germline lookup yields CDR1 SGHTA and CDR2 FQGTGA. Germline trimming cut 4 bases from V and 0 bases from J; bases unmatched to any gene: 4. CDR3 size: 16 residues. The CDR3 protein is CASSSGGSANTGELFF. In nucleotides, the CDR3 is TGTGCCAGCAGCTCAGGGGGCTCCGCGAACACCGGGGAGCTGTTTTTT.

This clone was recorded once. This rearrangement joins TRBV7-2 to TRBJ2-5, with 10 bases identical to TRBD2. Looked up from germline, CDR1 is SGHTA and CDR2 is FQGNSA. The V and J ends lost 6 bases and 7 bases, in that order; junction bases with no gene match: 8. The CDR3 length is 14 residues. The CDR3 protein is CASRRASGGRTQYF. The CDR3 DNA follows: TGTGCCAGCAGACGAGCTAGCGGGGGTAGGACCCAGTACTTC.

CDR3 DNA: TGTGCCAGCAGTCCCCTGGGAACTAATGAAAAACTGTTTTTT. Its protein is CASSPLGTNEKLFF. V usage is TRBV27 and J usage is TRBJ1-4; D remains ambiguous. Trimming shortened V by 5 bases and J by 1 base, and 8 bases separated the two germline ends. The CDR3 runs 14 residues. Germline CDR1 and CDR2: MNHEY and SMNVEV (reference sequence).

V gene TRBV10-3 combines with J gene TRBJ2-7; possibly TRBD1 or TRBD2 for D (5 bases each). The CDR3 sequence is 15 residues long. Germline CDR1 and CDR2: ENHRY and SYGVKD. Trimming removed 3 bases at V and 7 bases at J, with 19 bases between. The CDR3 nucleotides are TGTGCCATCAGTGACCAACCCGGGACGGGCGCGGAGCAGTACTTC. Amino acids: CAISDQPGTGAEQYF.

This clone was seen only once. V usage is TRBV6-5 and J usage is TRBJ2-3; 12 bases line up with TRBD2. J gave up 7 bases and V 6 bases, and 8 bases lay outside the gene matches. Germline assignment: CDR1 MNHEY and CDR2 SVGAGI. The CDR3 has 15 amino acids. Here the CDR3 DNA reads TGTGCCAGCAGGGCCCTAGCGGGGGGGCCTTATACGCAGTATTTT. It is translated as CASRALAGGPYTQYF.

The CDR3 is CASSQGLNTEAFF. CDR3 bases: TGTGCCAGCTCCCAGGGGCTCAACACTGAAGCTTTCTTT. This chain joins TRBV18 and TRBJ1-1, with TRBD1 as a possible D gene (6 bases). Germline CDR1 and CDR2: KGHSH and LQKENI. The CDR3 runs to 13 residues. Deletions cut 6 bases from V and 2 bases from J, with 10 bases between.

The chain couples TRBV9 to TRBJ2-7; no clear D. The CDR3 spans 11 residues. The germline V and J ends were trimmed by 2 bases and 7 bases, with 7 bases remaining between them. Per germline, CDR1 SGDLS and CDR2 YYNGEE. The CDR3 region is CASSVLGEQYF. As DNA, the CDR3 is TGTGCCAGCAGCGTTCTGGGGGAGCAGTACTTC.

The DNA of the CDR3 is TGTGCCATCAGTGCCGGGACAGGGGGCGCGCCTTTTGGCTACACCTTC. Protein: CAISAGTGGAPFGYTF. This chain uses TRBV10-3 with TRBJ1-2; 12 nucleotides align to TRBD1. CDR1 is ENHRY and CDR2 is SYGVKD in the germline V gene. There are 16 residues in the CDR3. The ends lost 4 bases at V and 7 bases at J; junction bases unmatched: 10.